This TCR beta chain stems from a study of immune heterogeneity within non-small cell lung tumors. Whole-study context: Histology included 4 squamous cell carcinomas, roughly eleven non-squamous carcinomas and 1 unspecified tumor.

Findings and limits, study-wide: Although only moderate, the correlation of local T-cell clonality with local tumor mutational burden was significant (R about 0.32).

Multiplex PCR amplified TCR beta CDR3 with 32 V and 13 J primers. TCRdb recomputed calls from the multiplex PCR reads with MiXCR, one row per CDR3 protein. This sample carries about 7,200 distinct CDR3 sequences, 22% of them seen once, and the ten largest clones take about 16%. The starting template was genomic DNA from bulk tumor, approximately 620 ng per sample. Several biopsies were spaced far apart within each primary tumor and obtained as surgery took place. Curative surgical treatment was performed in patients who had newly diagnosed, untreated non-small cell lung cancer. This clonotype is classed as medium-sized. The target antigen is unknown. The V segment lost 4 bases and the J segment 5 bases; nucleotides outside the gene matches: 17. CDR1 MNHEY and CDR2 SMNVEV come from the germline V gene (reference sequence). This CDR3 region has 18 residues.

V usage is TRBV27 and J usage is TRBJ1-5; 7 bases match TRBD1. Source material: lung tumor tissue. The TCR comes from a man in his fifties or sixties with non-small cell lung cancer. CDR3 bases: TGTGCCAGCAGTTCCCTTCGACAGGGACCCACTAAGTATCAGCCCCAGCATTTT. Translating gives CASSSLRQGPTKYQPQHF.